The 17 T cell receptor beta chains given below trace back to one sample, sequenced in a study of blood T cell repertoires in COVID-19. Profiling relied on immunoSEQ multiplex PCR, and the TCRdb table lists in-frame clones only, not all of them. This repertoire shows about 220,000 clones, 65% to 85% found once; its top ten account for 3% to 4%. Sequenced: PBMCs or T cells enriched from blood (not recorded which). The source of these receptors is a woman in her fifties or sixties who had recovered from COVID-19.

This clone was picked up one time. In DNA, the CDR3 is TGCGCCAGCAGCTCAGGGTCCGGGTTGGACACTGAAGCTTTCTTT. It yields the protein CASSSGSGLDTEAFF. The chain couples TRBV5-1 to TRBJ1-1, with D possibly matching TRBD1 (5 bases). Germline V gene data show CDR1 as SGHRS and CDR2 as YFSETQ. The CDR3 is 15 residues long. V lost 3 bases, J lost 3 bases, and 15 bases lay in between.

This clone showed up just once. The rearrangement joins TRBV5-6 to TRBJ2-5, with a tentative D call TRBD2 (5 bases). CDR3 length: 15 amino acids. Germline CDR1 and CDR2: SGHDT and YYEEEE. The germline V and J ends were trimmed by 0 bases and 6 bases, with 15 bases remaining between them. The CDR3 coding sequence is TGTGCCAGCAGCTTGGGTTGGCAGGCCGGGAAGACCCAGTACTTC. Encoded protein: CASSLGWQAGKTQYF.

This clone was picked up a small number of times. The chain combines TRBV2 with TRBJ2-2; TRBD2 matches 10 bases. Germline V CDR1 and CDR2: SNHLY, FYNNEI. The CDR3 loop spans 16 amino acids. The junction had 3 bases not matched to a gene; V was cut back by 5 bases and J by 0 bases. CDR3 DNA: TGTGCCAGCAGTTGGGGACTAGCGACGAACACCGGGGAGCTGTTTTTT. Translation: CASSWGLATNTGELFF.

The chain carries TRBV11-3 and TRBJ2-3, with 7 bases that match TRBD1. Germline-derived CDR1 and CDR2 are SGHNT and YENEEA. V dropped 5 bases and J dropped 6; count of bases not matched to a gene: 11. The CDR3 extends over 15 amino acids. The CDR3 reads CASSLGGGIVDTQYF. In DNA form, the CDR3 reads TGTGCCAGCAGCCTAGGGGGCGGTATAGTGGATACGCAGTATTTT.

This clone was observed a single time. The chain has TRBV5-1 and TRBJ1-3; D call uncertain. V was shortened by 4 bases and J by 0 bases, with 5 bases between the two germline ends. Germline CDR1 is SGHRS and CDR2 is YFSETQ. The CDR3 extends over 13 amino acids. CDR3 in DNA: TGCGCCAGCAGCGTCTACTCTGGAAACACCATATATTTT. This codes for CASSVYSGNTIYF.

The rearrangement links TRBV18 to TRBJ2-5; TRBD1 is a possible D gene (6 bases). The CDR3 loop spans 14 amino acids. The germline gives CDR1 KGHSH, CDR2 LQKENI. V lost 3 bases and J 5 bases, leaving 13 bases between the germline ends. The CDR3 DNA reads as TGTGCCAGCTCACCGTCAGGGGCGGAGGAGACCCAGTACTTC. Translating gives CASSPSGAEETQYF.

The V gene is TRBV7-9, the J gene TRBJ2-7; 9 bases fit TRBD1. V gave up 4 bases and J gave up 2 bases; unmatched junction bases: 6. CDR1 and CDR2 from the germline V gene are SEHNR and FQNEAQ (reference sequence). This CDR3 is 15 amino acids long. Here the CDR3 DNA reads TGTGCCAGCAGCTCTCCGGGACAGGGAACCTACGAGCAGTACTTC. Translation gives CASSSPGQGTYEQYF.

This chain links TRBV19 with TRBJ1-5; D unclear. The CDR3 sequence is 14 residues long. V lost 3 bases to trimming and J lost 0 bases, with 6 bases between them. Germline loops: CDR1 LNHDA, CDR2 SQIVND (reference sequence). The CDR3 region is CASSIGLSNQPQHF. CDR3 sequence (DNA): TGTGCCAGTAGTATTGGGCTTAGCAATCAGCCCCAGCATTTT.

J is TRBJ2-1 and V is TRBV5-4; TRBD2 matches at 11 bases. J lost 4 bases, V lost 4 bases, and 1 base had no gene match. Germline V CDR1 and CDR2: SGHNT, YYREEE (reference sequence). This CDR3 has 14 amino acids. The CDR3 reads CASSPSGGYNEQFF. DNA of the CDR3: TGTGCCAGCAGCCCTAGCGGGGGGTACAATGAGCAGTTCTTC.

The chain carries TRBV12-3 or TRBV12-4 and TRBJ1-2; 8 bases match TRBD1. Germline trimming cut 1 base from V and 9 bases from J; bases unmatched to any gene: 4. This CDR3 has 13 residues. The CDR3 DNA sequence: TGTGCCAGCAGTTTAGTTGGGACAGGCCGCTACACCTTC. Residues: CASSLVGTGRYTF.

The chain carries TRBV4-3 and TRBJ2-1; TRBD2 matches 13 bases. Trimming removed 4 bases from V and 8 bases from J; junction bases left unmatched: 8. The V gene's germline CDR1 is LGHNA and CDR2 YSLEER. The CDR3 runs 16 residues. CDR3 protein: CASSPLGLAGADEQFF. CDR3 DNA: TGCGCCAGCAGCCCCCTAGGACTAGCGGGGGCCGATGAGCAGTTCTTC.

This clone was detected a few times. The chain joins TRBV7-9 to TRBJ2-1; weak D call: TRBD2 (5 bases). The V and J ends lost 3 bases and 0 bases respectively, with 12 bases between them. In germline, CDR1 is SEHNR, CDR2 FQNEAQ (reference sequence). This CDR3 contains 16 residues. The CDR3 region is CASSFSASSSYNEQFF. CDR3 DNA sequence: TGTGCCAGCAGCTTTAGCGCATCTAGCTCCTACAATGAGCAGTTCTTC.

This clone has only a few counts. This chain uses TRBV2 with TRBJ1-1; 8 nucleotides agree with TRBD1. The CDR3 loop spans 14 amino acids. Germline assignment: CDR1 SNHLY and CDR2 FYNNEI. J gave up 1 base and V 8 bases, and 6 bases lay outside the gene matches. CDR3 sequence reads: CASLGQGWNTEAFF. CDR3 nucleotide sequence: TGTGCCAGCCTTGGACAGGGATGGAACACTGAAGCTTTCTTT.

This chain uses TRBV5-1 with TRBJ2-1; D perhaps matches TRBD1 (6 bases). Germline V gene sequence: CDR1 SGHRS, CDR2 YFSETQ. The CDR3 contains 14 residues. V lost 0 bases, J lost 5 bases, and 9 bases lay in between. DNA of the CDR3: TGCGCCAGCAGCTTGGGACAGGACAACAATGAGCAGTTCTTC. Its translation: CASSLGQDNNEQFF. Full variable domain (missing parts from reference TRBV5-1 and TRBJ2-1): KAGVTQTPRYLIKTRGQQVTLSCSPISGHRSVSWYQQTPGQGLQFLFEYFSETQRNKGNFPGRFSGRQFSNSRSEMNVSTLELGDSALYLCASSLGQDNNEQFFGPGTRLTVL.

This clone was observed a handful of times. The chain carries TRBV12-3 or TRBV12-4 and TRBJ1-2; D gene ambiguous. V lost 6 bases to trimming and J lost 6 bases, with 11 bases between them. The CDR3 has 12 amino acids. CDR3 DNA: TGTGCCAGCAGCCCGAACTCAAATGGCTACACCTTC. Its protein is CASSPNSNGYTF.

The chain employs TRBV7-9 and TRBJ1-6, with 9 bases aligning to TRBD1. Germline trimming cut 7 bases from V and 7 bases from J; bases unmatched to any gene: 5. Germline V gene sequence: CDR1 SEHNR, CDR2 FQNEAQ (reference sequence). The CDR3 has 14 amino acids. The DNA of the CDR3 is TGTGCCAGCACACAGGGGGCTAGAAATTCACCCCTCCACTTT. Amino acid sequence: CASTQGARNSPLHF.

This chain joins TRBV10-3 and TRBJ1-5; no firm D call. There are 13 residues in the CDR3. Trimming stripped 8 bases from V and 3 bases from J, with 11 bases between. Per germline, CDR1 ENHRY and CDR2 SYGVKD. In DNA form, the CDR3 reads TGTGCCATCCAACGGGGAGACAATCAGCCCCAGCATTTT. It encodes CAIQRGDNQPQHF.